This TCR delta chain was recovered during a study of γδ T cells in repeated Plasmodium falciparum infection. Study-wide background: Age- and gender-matched Australian children served as comparison for malaria-exposed Malian children.

This clone was counted only a few times. TCRdb shows a much larger clone's protein in place of this DNA's translation, and the two differ at residue 15, likely through a read error; the protein shown is translated from the DNA. Looked up from germline, CDR1 is TSWWSYY and CDR2 is QGS. The junction had 21 bases not matched to a gene; V was cut back by 6 bases and J by 3 bases. CDR3 length equals 20 residues. Vgamma9/Vdelta2+ and Vdelta2-negative gammadelta T cells were flow-sorted from PBMC for bulk sequencing. TCRdb redid clone calling on the multiplex PCR reads using CATT. The table shows approximately 60,000 delta-chain clones, with over 1.5% occurring only once.

This clonotype was obtained from a pool of human donors (malaria-infected and uninfected, not separated). The sample comprised gamma-delta T cells from blood. V and J are TRDV1 and TRDJ1; 11 bases align to TRDD3. Germline matching of the DNA provided the J gene here, since TCRdb leaves it blank. The CDR3 DNA follows: TGTGCTCTTGGTTTACCAAATGGATGGGGGATACGCGGGTACGCCGATAAACTCATCTTT. It translates to CALGLPNGWGIRGYADKLIF.